The 15 T cell receptor beta chains below come from one sample, sequenced in a study of blood T cells in healthy people across ages. Alongside a J-beta primer mix, a sample-barcoded 5' primer served in a second PCR lasting roughly 6 to 11 cycles. TCRdb passed the 5' RACE reads through MiXCR, listing each CDR3 protein once. The sample gives approximately 800,000 distinct CDR3 sequences, roughly 60% of which show up once; roughly 22% is in the top ten. Sequenced input: blood. These TCRs come from a man aged 25-45 years in good health.

This chain connects TRBV29-1 to TRBJ2-5; D is unresolved. This CDR3 has 11 amino acids. The V gene's germline CDR1 is SQVTM and CDR2 ANQGSEA. The V end lost 4 bases, the J end lost 11 bases, and 14 bases lay between the germline ends. CDR3 in amino acids: CSVAGLSEQYF. The DNA of the CDR3 is TGCAGCGTTGCAGGCCTGAGTGAGCAGTACTTC.

The gene calls are TRBV7-2 and TRBJ1-5; D not certain. CDR1 is SGHTA and CDR2 is FQGNSA in the germline V gene. V lost 5 bases to trimming and J lost 7 bases, with 15 bases between them. This CDR3 comprises 14 residues. The CDR3 DNA reads TGTGCCAGCAGCGCCCCGCCATTCGGCCAGCCCCAGCATTTT. It codes for CASSAPPFGQPQHF.

The chain carries TRBV10-3 and TRBJ2-1; D not resolved. The CDR3 contains 14 residues. Germline CDR1 ENHRY, CDR2 SYGVKD. Trimming pared 2 bases from V and 2 bases from J, leaving 7 bases between. CDR3 sequence: CAISERSPYNEQFF. The CDR3 DNA sequence: TGTGCCATCAGTGAGAGGTCCCCCTACAATGAGCAGTTCTTC.

The chain has TRBV3-1 and TRBJ2-7; the match to TRBD1 covers 9 bases. After removal of 3 bases from V and 1 base from J, the junction contained 1 base not matched to a gene. The CDR3 covers 14 residues. From germline, CDR1 is LGHDT and CDR2 YNNKEL (reference sequence). The CDR3 nucleotides read TGTGCCAGCAGCCAGGACAGGGGATCCTACGAGCAGTACTTC. Its protein product is CASSQDRGSYEQYF.

The chain is built from TRBV20-1 and TRBJ1-2; D is undetermined. This CDR3 has 11 amino acids. The germline CDR1 and CDR2 sequences are DFQATT and SNEGSKA (reference sequence). Trimming pared 5 bases from V and 4 bases from J, leaving 8 bases between. The CDR3 spells CSALDGYGYTF. The CDR3 region has the DNA TGCAGTGCTCTAGACGGCTATGGCTACACCTTC.

The chain links TRBV10-3 to TRBJ2-3; D is ambiguous. V lost 5 bases and J 1 base, leaving 4 bases between the germline ends. CDR3 size: 12 residues. The germline V gene encodes CDR1 ENHRY and CDR2 SYGVKD. In DNA, the CDR3 is TGTGCCATCAGTATGGGCACAGATACGCAGTATTTT. It translates to CAISMGTDTQYF.

The rearrangement links TRBV20-1 to TRBJ2-1, with 14 bases identical to TRBD2. The germline V gene encodes CDR1 DFQATT and CDR2 SNEGSKA (reference sequence). This CDR3 spans 14 amino acids. V dropped 4 bases and J dropped 8; count of bases not matched to a gene: 4. The CDR3 region has the DNA TGCAGTGCTACCGGGACTAGCGGGGGCGATGAGCAGTTCTTC. Amino acids: CSATGTSGGDEQFF.

The chain recombines TRBV7-2 with TRBJ1-2, with D uncertain. This CDR3 contains 16 residues. CDR1 and CDR2 (germline): SGHTA, FQGNSA. V lost 1 base and J lost 1, with 13 bases in between. The CDR3 DNA reads TGTGCCAGCAGCTTAGGTAGCCAGGAAAATAACTATGGCTACACCTTC. Translated, it gives CASSLGSQENNYGYTF.

V usage is TRBV5-1 and J usage is TRBJ2-5, with 8 bases identical to TRBD2. Germline trimming cut 1 base from V and 11 bases from J; bases unmatched to any gene: 19. Germline assignment: CDR1 SGHRS and CDR2 YFSETQ. CDR3 length: 17 residues. The CDR3 here is CASSLRQAGVRYGEQYF. CDR3 DNA sequence: TGCGCCAGCAGCTTGCGTCAAGCGGGGGTACGTTACGGTGAGCAGTACTTC. Combining the CDR3 with reference TRBV5-1 and TRBJ2-5 gives the whole variable domain KAGVTQTPRYLIKTRGQQVTLSCSPISGHRSVSWYQQTPGQGLQFLFEYFSETQRNKGNFPGRFSGRQFSNSRSEMNVSTLELGDSALYLCASSLRQAGVRYGEQYFGPGTRLLVL.

The sample holds a few counts of this clonotype. The chain employs TRBV29-1 and TRBJ2-7; either TRBD1 or TRBD2 may supply D (5 bases each). The germline V gene encodes CDR1 SQVTM and CDR2 ANQGSEA. The V gene lost 5 bases and the J gene lost 2 bases, with 7 bases spanning the gap. This CDR3 comprises 11 residues. CDR3 in DNA: TGCAGCGTTTGGGACCCCTACGAGCAGTACTTC. It specifies CSVWDPYEQYF.

The genes are TRBV29-1 and TRBJ1-2; TRBD1 is a possible D gene (6 bases). This CDR3 contains 12 residues. CDR1 SQVTM and CDR2 ANQGSEA come from the germline V gene. Trimming cost V 4 bases and J 4 bases, with 10 bases left between them. Written as DNA, the CDR3 is TGCAGCGTTGGTGGCAGGGGCTATGGCTACACCTTC. Translated, it gives CSVGGRGYGYTF.

The chain has TRBV20-1 and TRBJ1-2; D is undetermined. V gave up 7 bases and J gave up 6 bases, with 18 bases separating them. CDR1 DFQATT and CDR2 SNEGSKA come from the germline V gene (reference sequence). The CDR3 length is 13 residues. CDR3 sequence (DNA): TGCAGTGTACTACACGATTTAGGGAATGGCTACACCTTC. Protein sequence: CSVLHDLGNGYTF.

This chain links TRBV15 with TRBJ2-7; 7 bases fit TRBD1. Germline V gene lookup returns CDR1 LNHNV and CDR2 YYDKDF (reference sequence). CDR3 length: 15 amino acids. V was clipped by 4 bases and J by 12 bases; unmatched bases: 18. CDR3 in amino acids: CATSNLDRDVQTRYF. For the CDR3, the DNA is TGTGCCACCAGCAACTTAGACAGGGATGTTCAGACCCGGTACTTC. The full variable domain, with the rest looked up from reference TRBV15 and TRBJ2-7, is DAMVIQNPRYQVTQFGKPVTLSCSQTLNHNVMYWYQQKSSQAPKLLFHYYDKDFNNEADTPDNFQSRRPNTSFCFLDIRSPGLGDTAMYLCATSNLDRDVQTRYFGPGTRLTVT.

The V call is TRBV29-1, the J call TRBJ2-5; D uncertain. The CDR3 totals 11 residues. Germline assignment: CDR1 SQVTM and CDR2 ANQGSEA. Trimming shortened V by 7 bases and J by 11 bases, and 17 bases separated the two germline ends. CDR3 nucleotide sequence: TGCAGCGGGACCAACTCTGGTGAGCAGTACTTC. Encoded protein: CSGTNSGEQYF.

This clonotype was seen at least ten times. The chain carries TRBV9 and TRBJ2-1; D remains unclear. Germline CDR1 reads SGDLS; CDR2 reads YYNGEE. The CDR3 consists of 14 residues. Between the trimmed V and J ends, which lost 6 bases and 8 bases, there was a span of 18 bases. Here the CDR3 DNA reads TGTGCCAGCAATAAACAGAAGACCGACGATGAGCAGTTCTTC. This gives the protein CASNKQKTDDEQFF.